This T cell receptor (beta chain) emerged from a study of shared clonotypes between healthy human individuals. Generated by immunoSEQ multiplex PCR, the TCRdb table keeps only in-frame clones and is missing some. In the table there are under 550,000 clones, 95% to 97% of which are singletons. This CDR3 is built from 9 residues. In germline, CDR1 is MDHEN, CDR2 SYDVKM. Overall study findings and caveats: Naive CD4 clonotype sharing across several donors was approximately 5%. An effect of sequencing depth on clonotype sharing among donors was expected. Non-shared clonotypes had lower generation probabilities than those shared by all four donors.

Naive CD45RA+ and memory CD45RA-negative subsets were split from CD4+ cells. As for this clone: Its specificity is not known.

The J gene is TRBJ1-2, the V gene TRBV28; no clear D. Sequencing was performed on naive CD4+ T cells sorted from blood. Subset here: CD45RA+ positively selected. The clonotype was recovered from a woman in her thirties in good health. Written as DNA, the CDR3 is TGTGGGGCCCACTATGGCTACACCTTC. Its translation: CGAHYGYTF.